The 7 T cell receptor beta chains below come from one sample, sequenced in a study of blood T cell repertoires in COVID-19 (dated by TCRdb to the early 2020s). The library was built by means of the immunoSEQ multiplex PCR assay. TCRdb retrieved this table from immuneACCESS and kept in-frame rearrangements only. Not all clones are present; in checked studies, unresolved V genes account for under half, and no reason is known for the remainder. Counted in this sample were 350,000 to 400,000 clones; less than 90% of them appeared once. Under 3% of the sample goes to the ten largest clones. The specimen sequenced was PBMCs or T cells enriched from blood (not recorded which). The origin of the receptors is a woman aged 25 to 39 who had recovered from COVID-19.

The chain couples TRBV28 to TRBJ1-5; 7 bases agree with TRBD1. This CDR3 comprises 15 residues. CDR1 and CDR2 (germline): MDHEN, SYDVKM. Trimming at V came to 8 bases and at J to 6 bases, leaving 13 bases not matched to a gene. The CDR3 sequence: CASLSGAGGSQPQHF. The CDR3 DNA is TGTGCCAGCCTCTCCGGGGCAGGGGGAAGTCAGCCCCAGCATTTT.

The chain carries TRBV7-2 and TRBJ2-3; D unresolved. The CDR3 sequence is 12 residues long. Deletions cut 5 bases from V and 2 bases from J, with 5 bases between. Per germline, CDR1 SGHTA and CDR2 FQGNSA. The CDR3 DNA sequence: TGTGCCAGCAGCCTCCTCACAGATACGCAGTATTTT. Translation gives CASSLLTDTQYF.

The gene calls are TRBV28 and TRBJ2-1, with 7 bases that match TRBD1. V shed 5 bases and J 7 bases; nucleotides not matched to a gene: 11. The germline CDR1 and CDR2 sequences are MDHEN and SYDVKM. The CDR3 totals 15 residues. CDR3 in amino acids: CASSPLTTGVNEQFF. CDR3 DNA sequence: TGTGCCAGCAGTCCTCTGACCACAGGGGTGAATGAGCAGTTCTTC.

The V call is TRBV2, the J call TRBJ2-7, with TRBD1 as a possible D gene (5 bases). This CDR3 contains 14 residues. CDR1 is SNHLY and CDR2 is FYNNEI in the germline V gene. Trimming stripped 7 bases from V and 0 bases from J, with 13 bases between. The CDR3 spells CASTGGASSYEQYF. The CDR3, as DNA: TGTGCCAGCACCGGTGGGGCCAGCTCCTACGAGCAGTACTTC.

The rearrangement joins TRBV6-5 to TRBJ2-7, with 7 nucleotides matching TRBD2. CDR1 and CDR2 from the germline V gene are MNHEY and SVGAGI. This CDR3 has 13 amino acids. V dropped 4 bases and J dropped 6; count of bases not matched to a gene: 6. The CDR3 DNA follows: TGTGCCAGCAGTTCTAGGGAGGGCCTCGAGCAGTACTTC. This sequence encodes CASSSREGLEQYF.

The chain employs TRBV27 and TRBJ2-3; the D is unclear. CDR1 is MNHEY, CDR2 SMNVEV, per germline (reference sequence). V lost 9 bases, J lost 6 bases, and 13 bases lay in between. This CDR3 is built from 12 residues. Here the CDR3 reads CASLSIGDTQYF. In DNA form, the CDR3 reads TGTGCCAGTCTTAGTATCGGGGATACGCAGTATTTT.

This chain joins TRBV5-4 and TRBJ1-3; 8 bases fit TRBD1. Germline CDR1 is SGHNT and CDR2 is YYREEE (reference sequence). CDR3 length: 17 amino acids. Germline trimming cut 4 bases from V and 0 bases from J; bases unmatched to any gene: 9. CDR3 DNA sequence: TGTGCCAGCAGCCGACAGGGGCCCATAACCTCTGGAAACACCATATATTTT. It translates to CASSRQGPITSGNTIYF.